Below, one T cell receptor beta chain is given with its context. Looked up from germline, CDR1 is SGHRS and CDR2 is YFSETQ. The CDR3 extends over 16 amino acids. V lost 1 base, J lost 0 bases, and 4 bases stayed unmatched. This specimen comes from a study of OX40 agonist ivuxolimab in advanced cancers. Overall study: The dose-escalation group included hepatocellular carcinoma, melanoma, renal cell carcinoma and head and neck cancer.

Measured with immunoSEQ multiplex PCR; TCRdb has only the in-frame clones, and not every one. The sample has fewer than 25,000 clones; approximately 88% are singletons. The origin of this receptor is an adult with an advanced solid tumor such as melanoma, head and neck, liver or kidney cancer. The V call is TRBV5-1, the J call TRBJ2-1; 7 bases fit TRBD1. The material was CD4+ or CD8+ T cells sorted from blood, obtained in a trial of the OX40 agonist ivuxolimab. The CDR3 loop reads CASSLQQGSSYNEQFF. The CDR3 nucleotides read TGCGCCAGCAGCTTGCAACAGGGGAGCTCCTACAATGAGCAGTTCTTC.